This entry lists 2 T cell receptor beta chains sequenced from one sample in a study of T-cell reconstitution after alpha-beta-depleted transplantation in children. For TCRbeta, the library was prepared with unique molecular identifiers. TCRdb analysed the PCR reads with MiXCR anew, one entry per CDR3 protein. The sample shows approximately 200,000 distinct CDR3 sequences, more than 14% of them seen only once. Sequencing was performed on PBMCs from the stem cell graft donor, taken from the stem cell graft. The receptors were gathered from a human donor who donated a stem cell graft to a child with acute lymphoblastic leukemia.

At least ten counts were recorded for this clonotype. The chain has TRBV29-1 and TRBJ2-3; perhaps TRBD2 as D (5 bases). Deletions cut 5 bases from V and 2 bases from J, with 14 bases between. Germline V CDR1 and CDR2: SQVTM, ANQGSEA. The CDR3 has 14 residues. The CDR3 loop reads CSVRWEILTDTQYF. The CDR3 bases are TGCAGCGTTAGATGGGAGATACTCACAGATACGCAGTATTTT.

This clonotype was recorded many times. This sequence joins TRBV10-3 and TRBJ1-5, with TRBD1 matching 9 bases. Germline values: CDR1 ENHRY, CDR2 SYGVKD. CDR3 length: 15 amino acids. Losses at the gene ends were 2 bases for V and 4 bases for J; bases not matched to a gene: 3. CDR3 nucleotides: TGTGCCATCAGTGAGGGACAGGGGCTAAATCAGCCCCAGCATTTT. This sequence encodes CAISEGQGLNQPQHF.